This paragraph covers one T cell receptor (beta chain) sequence. CDR3 size: 16 residues. With V trimmed by 8 bases and J by 3 bases, 15 bases remained unmatched. Germline lookup yields CDR1 SNHLY and CDR2 FYNNEI. The entry originates in a study of shared clonotypes between healthy human individuals. About the study: For every donor, three CD4 naive, three CD4 memory, two CD8 naive and one CD8 memory plates were used.

The data were produced by immunoSEQ multiplex PCR, yet TCRdb's version contains in-frame clones alone and is incomplete. Among around 1.5 million clones listed, roughly 98% were seen once. The TCR sequence derives from a man aged 30-40 years in good health. J is TRBJ1-2 and V is TRBV2; 7 bases align to TRBD1. Input material: naive CD4+ T cells sorted from blood. Indicated subset: CD45RA+ positively selected. As DNA, the CDR3 is TGTGCCAGCCAATTTGACAGAGGGGGCTCCTACTATGGCTACACCTTC. It encodes CASQFDRGGSYYGYTF.